This T cell receptor beta chain came from a study of T cell responses to AZD1222 COVID-19 vaccine. Trimming left V 6 bases short and J 8 bases short, with 21 bases between. The germline gives CDR1 KGHDR, CDR2 SFDVKD. The CDR3 is 15 residues long. Turning to this clone: Its antigen remains unidentified.

Sequenced by immunoSEQ multiplex PCR; TCRdb stores in-frame clones only, minus some. This table holds about 110,000 clones, more than 75% found once. Study-wide findings and caveats: The donors showed a predominance of white British ancestry and of females, with possible underestimation of clonal diversity. Unmutated variant regions are reportedly the target of nearly half of TCRs that are spike-specific.

The receptor was derived from an adult who received the AZD1222 COVID-19 vaccine. The specimen was peripheral blood, collected 28 days after the second AZD1222 dose. The V gene is TRBV24-1, the J gene TRBJ1-2; D unclear. This CDR3 is CATSSAGGRDDGYTF. The CDR3 DNA reads TGTGCCACCAGTTCCGCCGGAGGCAGAGACGACGGCTACACCTTC.